This is a list of T cell receptor beta chains from one sample in a study of blood T cell repertoires in COVID-19. The data were produced by immunoSEQ multiplex PCR, yet TCRdb's version contains in-frame clones alone and is incomplete. The sample lists approximately 90,000 clones, about 88% occurring once. Sequenced input: peripheral blood. The receptors originated from an elderly woman with acute or convalescent COVID-19. The CDR3 runs from the conserved cysteine through the conserved F or W. Each record gives: J gene, D gene, V gene, clone size, CDR3 DNA, CDR3 protein. A D gene is named only where the DNA matches it firmly. Not all rows give a size; the values are once, few, many and, for expanded clones, a class.

TRBJ1-5,.,TRBV24-1,.,TGTGCCACCAGTGAGCCGGGAGGGGGTGATAGTCAGCCCCAGCATTTT,CATSEPGGGDSQPQHF
TRBJ1-2,TRBD1,TRBV28,.,TGTGCCAGCAGTTCCATCGGGACAGTTGAGGGCTACACCTTC,CASSSIGTVEGYTF
TRBJ2-2,.,TRBV27,once,TGTGCCATCAGGGGCCCGAACACCGGGGAGCTGTTTTTT,CAIRGPNTGELFF
TRBJ2-7,TRBD1,TRBV5-1,.,TGCGCCAGCAGCTCCACAGGGGGCGAGCAGTACTTC,CASSSTGGEQYF
TRBJ1-5,TRBD1,TRBV19,.,TGTGCCAGTAGTAGGACGACCGGGACAGGGTTTAGCAATCAGCCCCAGCATTTT,CASSRTTGTGFSNQPQHF
TRBJ1-4,TRBD1,TRBV19,.,TGTGCCAGTAGGGACAGGGGCTCGAGAGAGGAAAAACTGTTTTTT,CASRDRGSREEKLFF
TRBJ2-2,TRBD1,TRBV19,few,TGTGCCAGTAGTAAGGGGGACAGGGGCACCGGGGAGCTGTTTTTT,CASSKGDRGTGELFF
TRBJ2-1,TRBD2,TRBV18,.,TGTGCCAGCTCACCAAAGGGGATTAGCGGGGGGAGCTCCTACAATGAGCAGTTCTTC,CASSPKGISGGSSYNEQFF
TRBJ2-7,.,TRBV20-1,.,TGCAGTGCTAGTCCCCGAAGCCCCTACGAGCAGTACTTC,CSASPRSPYEQYF
TRBJ2-1,TRBD2,TRBV24-1,.,TGTGCCACCAGTGATTTTGCTAGCGGGACCTACAATGAGCAGTTCTTC,CATSDFASGTYNEQFF
TRBJ1-4,.,TRBV5-4,.,TGTGCCAGCAGCTTAGGAGGGACTAATGAAAAACTGTTTTTT,CASSLGGTNEKLFF
TRBJ2-7,.,TRBV29-1,.,TGCAGCGTTGTAGAACAATCCTACGAGCAGTACTTC,CSVVEQSYEQYF
TRBJ1-1,.,TRBV12-5,.,TGTGCTAGTGGGTACGACACCGGGGTGGGAGCTTTCTTT,CASGYDTGVGAFF
TRBJ2-7,.,TRBV11-3,.,TGTGCCAGCAGCTTAAGCTTGAACCTCTACGAGCAGTACTTC,CASSLSLNLYEQYF
TRBJ1-3,TRBD1,TRBV11-2,.,TGTGCCAGCAGCTGGGTCGGGACAGGCTCTGGAAACACCATATATTTT,CASSWVGTGSGNTIYF
TRBJ1-5,.,TRBV28,.,TGTGCCAGCAGTTCACACCAAGGGGGAAGCAATCAGCCCCAGCATTTT,CASSSHQGGSNQPQHF
TRBJ1-1,.,TRBV29-1,.,TGCAGCGTCGGGGATGGAGGGGACACTGAAGCTTTCTTT,CSVGDGGDTEAFF
TRBJ1-1,.,TRBV27,.,TGTGCCAGCAGTCCCTTCGACAAGATGAACACTGAAGCTTTCTTT,CASSPFDKMNTEAFF
TRBJ2-7,TRBD1,TRBV27,once,TGTGCCAGCAGCCAACAGGGGGCAAGCTACGAGCAGTACTTC,CASSQQGASYEQYF
TRBJ1-2,.,TRBV6-1,.,TGTGCCAGCAGTGAATGGGAGCAGAGGGGCTACACCTTC,CASSEWEQRGYTF
TRBJ1-2,TRBD1,TRBV7-8,.,TGTGCCAGCAGCTTATCCGGGACAGGGGGCTACACCTTC,CASSLSGTGGYTF
TRBJ2-1,TRBD2,TRBV6-1,.,TGTGCCAGCAGTGAAGATCGGGGGGGGCCTTCCAATGAGCAGTTCTTC,CASSEDRGGPSNEQFF
TRBJ2-7,.,TRBV2,.,TGTGCCAGCAGTGAAGCGACAGGCCAGGCCTACGAGCAGTACTTC,CASSEATGQAYEQYF
TRBJ1-1,.,TRBV7-2,.,TGTGCCAGCAGCTCCGACATGAACACTGAAGCTTTCTTT,CASSSDMNTEAFF
TRBJ2-1,TRBD1,TRBV7-3,.,TGTGCCAGCAGCTTCGGACAGGGGACTGAGCAGTTCTTC,CASSFGQGTEQFF
TRBJ1-3,.,TRBV5-4,.,TGTGCCAGCAGCGTGGACTTCTCTGGAAACACCATATATTTT,CASSVDFSGNTIYF
TRBJ1-2,TRBD1,TRBV19,few,TGTGCCAGTAGTGCACAGGGGGCCGGGGGCTACACCTTC,CASSAQGAGGYTF
TRBJ2-7,.,TRBV2,.,TGTGCCAGCAGTGACAGGGAATACGAGCAGTACTTC,CASSDREYEQYF
TRBJ1-5,.,TRBV7-8,.,TGTGCCAGCAGCCCGAATCGGGGGGCTCATCAGCCCCAGCATTTT,CASSPNRGAHQPQHF
TRBJ2-7,.,TRBV7-8,many,TGTGCCAGCAGCTCCGTTGGGAGGTCCTACGAGCAGTACTTC,CASSSVGRSYEQYF
TRBJ1-2,.,TRBV3-1/TRBV3-2,.,TGTGCCAGCAGCCTTACAGTAGACTATGGCTACACCTTC,CASSLTVDYGYTF
TRBJ1-2,TRBD1,TRBV29-1,.,TGCAGCGTGCTCGTCGGGACAGGGCATGGCTACACCTTC,CSVLVGTGHGYTF
TRBJ1-1,TRBD1,TRBV4-1,.,TGCGCCAGCAGCCGGACTGCCGGGACAGGGACCACTGAAGCTTTCTTT,CASSRTAGTGTTEAFF
TRBJ2-3,TRBD1,TRBV5-4,.,TGTGCCAGCAGCGGTGGGGACAGGGTGAGCACAGATACGCAGTATTTT,CASSGGDRVSTDTQYF
TRBJ1-1,.,TRBV18,.,TGTGCCAGCTCACCCCAGGGGCCCGGGGGGACTGAAGCTTTCTTT,CASSPQGPGGTEAFF
TRBJ2-2,.,TRBV5-1,few,TGCGCCAGCAGCCGACTAGGGGTCGCCGGGGAGCTGTTTTTT,CASSRLGVAGELFF
TRBJ2-5,TRBD2,TRBV6-7,.,TGTGCCAGCAGTTACGGTGAGACTAGCGGGGATTTAGGAGAGACCCAGTACTTC,CASSYGETSGDLGETQYF
TRBJ2-3,.,TRBV28,.,TGTGCCAGCAGTTTAAGGACACCTAGCACAGATACGCAGTATTTT,CASSLRTPSTDTQYF
TRBJ1-5,.,TRBV15,.,TGTGCCACCAGCAGAGGGGAGGTCTCAAATCAGCCCCAGCATTTT,CATSRGEVSNQPQHF
TRBJ2-3,.,TRBV9,.,TGTGCCAGCAGCCTGGGGCGACAGGCTACAGATACGCAGTATTTT,CASSLGRQATDTQYF
TRBJ2-3,.,TRBV6-5,.,TGTGCCAGCAGACCGGGACACCGCACAGATACGCAGTATTTT,CASRPGHRTDTQYF
TRBJ2-1,TRBD2,TRBV7-3,.,TGTGCCAGCAGCCGTTCCGGGGGGGCTGGGTCCTACAATGAGCAGTTCTTC,CASSRSGGAGSYNEQFF
TRBJ2-5,TRBD1,TRBV27,.,TGTGCCAGCAGTTTAATTGGGACAGGGACTAAAGAGACCCAGTACTTC,CASSLIGTGTKETQYF
TRBJ2-7,.,TRBV19,.,TGTGCCAGTAGTTCAGGGTGGTCCTACGAGCAGTACTTC,CASSSGWSYEQYF
TRBJ1-2,.,TRBV5-1,.,TGCGCCAGCAGCTTGGGGGGCGACTCTGGCTACACCTTC,CASSLGGDSGYTF
TRBJ1-6,.,TRBV6-2/TRBV6-3,.,TGTGCCAGCAGTTACCGGGTAGGAAATCGGTCACCCCTCCACTTT,CASSYRVGNRSPLHF
TRBJ2-1,TRBD2,TRBV20-1,.,TGCAGTGCTAGTGTCGCGGGGGGGCCAAACCCGCAGTTCTTC,CSASVAGGPNPQFF
TRBJ2-1,TRBD1,TRBV5-1,.,TGCGCCAGCAGCTTAATGACAGGGTTGGGCGAGCAGTTCTTC,CASSLMTGLGEQFF
TRBJ2-3,.,TRBV3-1/TRBV3-2,.,TGTGCCAGCAGCCCCGTTGACAGTCAGGCCACAGATACGCAGTATTTT,CASSPVDSQATDTQYF
TRBJ2-1,TRBD2,TRBV11-1,.,TGTGCCAGCAGCTTAGAGTCGGGGGGGTCCTACAATGAGCAGTTCTTC,CASSLESGGSYNEQFF
TRBJ1-6,.,TRBV5-1,.,TGCGCCAGCAGCTTGGACAGAAACTCCTATAATTCACCCCTCCACTTT,CASSLDRNSYNSPLHF
TRBJ2-7,TRBD2,TRBV6-5,.,TGTGCCAGCAGGGGTAGCGGGGGGAGCTCCTACGAGCAGTACTTC,CASRGSGGSSYEQYF
TRBJ2-1,.,TRBV6-5,.,TGTGCCAGCAGTTACTCGCGCTTTGGAGGGGTTCCGTTCTTC,CASSYSRFGGVPFF
TRBJ2-1,.,TRBV3-1/TRBV3-2,.,TGTGCCAGCAGCCCCGGGAGTTCTACTGAGCAGTTCTTC,CASSPGSSTEQFF
TRBJ2-3,.,TRBV18,.,TGTGCCAGCTACTTACAGGGCCCAGATACGCAGTATTTT,CASYLQGPDTQYF